The present T cell receptor beta chain was sequenced within a study of blood T cell repertoires in COVID-19. This table comes from immunoSEQ multiplex PCR, and its TCRdb copy is limited to in-frame clones, with some not included. The profile shows 45,000 to 70,000 clones, roughly nine tenths of them singletons. The germline V gene encodes CDR1 MNHNY and CDR2 SVGAGI (reference sequence). V was cut by 0 bases and J by 4 bases, with 10 bases left in between. The CDR3 is made up of 15 amino acids. The chain links TRBV6-6 to TRBJ2-1; D possibly corresponds to TRBD1 (5 bases). The clonotype originates from a woman aged 55 to 70 with active or convalescent COVID-19. Material: peripheral blood. The CDR3 nucleotides are TGTGCCAGCAGTTACTCGCGGACAATGTACAATGAGCAGTTCTTC. It yields the protein CASSYSRTMYNEQFF.